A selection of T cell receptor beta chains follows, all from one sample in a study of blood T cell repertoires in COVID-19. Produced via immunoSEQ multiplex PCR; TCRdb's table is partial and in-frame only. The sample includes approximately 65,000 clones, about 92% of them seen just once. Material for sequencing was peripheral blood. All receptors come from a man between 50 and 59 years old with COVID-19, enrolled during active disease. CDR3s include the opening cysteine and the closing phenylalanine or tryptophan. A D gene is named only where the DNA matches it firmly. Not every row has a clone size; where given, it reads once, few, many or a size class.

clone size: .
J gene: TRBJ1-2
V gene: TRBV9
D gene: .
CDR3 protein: CASSSLVAGANYGYTF
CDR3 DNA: TGTGCCAGCAGCTCCCTAGTGGCGGGGGCTAACTATGGCTACACCTTC

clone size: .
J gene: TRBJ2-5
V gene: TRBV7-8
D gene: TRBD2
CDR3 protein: CASSLGPAGGQETQYF
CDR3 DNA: TGTGCCAGCAGCTTAGGCCCCGCGGGAGGCCAAGAGACCCAGTACTTC

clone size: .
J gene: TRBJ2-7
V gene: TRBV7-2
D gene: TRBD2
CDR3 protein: CASSYRTSGSSYEQYF
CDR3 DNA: TGTGCCAGCAGCTACCGGACTAGCGGGAGTTCCTACGAGCAGTACTTC

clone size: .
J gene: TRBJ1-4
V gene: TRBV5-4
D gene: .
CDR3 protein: CASSLVPGLTGEKLFF
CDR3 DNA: TGTGCCAGCAGCTTGGTTCCGGGACTGACGGGAGAAAAACTGTTTTTT

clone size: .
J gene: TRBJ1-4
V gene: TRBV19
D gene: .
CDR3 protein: CASSASRATNEKLFF
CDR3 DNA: TGTGCCAGTAGTGCATCCCGTGCGACTAATGAAAAACTGTTTTTT

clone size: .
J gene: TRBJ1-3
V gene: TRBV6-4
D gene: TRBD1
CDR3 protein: CASSAPGQGFSGNTIYF
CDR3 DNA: TGTGCCAGCAGTGCCCCGGGACAGGGGTTCTCTGGAAACACCATATATTTT

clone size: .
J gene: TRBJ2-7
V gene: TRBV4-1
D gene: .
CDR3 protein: CASSQVSGASYEQYF
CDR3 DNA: TGCGCCAGCAGCCAAGTCTCAGGGGCCTCCTACGAGCAGTACTTC

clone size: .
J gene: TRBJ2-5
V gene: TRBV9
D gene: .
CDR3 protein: CASSVNTVETQYF
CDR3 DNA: TGTGCCAGCAGCGTAAATACAGTGGAGACCCAGTACTTC

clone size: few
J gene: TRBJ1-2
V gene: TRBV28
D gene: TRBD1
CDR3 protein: CASSYLDRALNYGYTF
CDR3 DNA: TGTGCCAGCAGTTACTTAGACAGGGCGCTAAACTATGGCTACACCTTC

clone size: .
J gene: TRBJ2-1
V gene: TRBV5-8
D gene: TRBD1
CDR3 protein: CASSSGQEPIPYNEQFF
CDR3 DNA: TGTGCCAGCAGCTCGGGACAGGAACCAATTCCCTACAATGAGCAGTTCTTC

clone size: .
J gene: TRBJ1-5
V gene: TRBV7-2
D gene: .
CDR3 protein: CASSLAQGGDQPQHF
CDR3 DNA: TGTGCCAGCAGCTTGGCACAGGGAGGGGATCAGCCCCAGCATTTT

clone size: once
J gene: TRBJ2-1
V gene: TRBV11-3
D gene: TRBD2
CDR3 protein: CASSSAGAYNEQFF
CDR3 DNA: TGTGCCAGCAGCTCTGCGGGGGCCTACAATGAGCAGTTCTTC

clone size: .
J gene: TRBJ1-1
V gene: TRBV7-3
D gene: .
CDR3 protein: CASSLKSLGVDSLMNTEAFF
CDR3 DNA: TGTGCCAGCAGCTTAAAATCCCTTGGCGTGGACAGCCTCATGAACACTGAAGCTTTCTTT

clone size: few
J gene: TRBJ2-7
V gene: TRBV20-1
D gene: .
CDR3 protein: CSAYVGATAYF
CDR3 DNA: TGCAGTGCGTACGTGGGGGCCACCGCGTACTTC

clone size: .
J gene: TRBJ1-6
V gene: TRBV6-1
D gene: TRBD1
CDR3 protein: CASSEDRGSSPLHF
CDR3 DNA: TGTGCCAGCAGTGAGGACAGGGGCAGTTCACCCCTCCACTTT

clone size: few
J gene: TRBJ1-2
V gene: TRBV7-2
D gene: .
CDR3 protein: CASSSGSGVYYGYTF
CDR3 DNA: TGTGCCAGCAGCTCGGGCTCAGGGGTTTACTATGGCTACACCTTC

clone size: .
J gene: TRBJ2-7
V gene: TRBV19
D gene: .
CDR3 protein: CASSTLDKTYEQYF
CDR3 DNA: TGTGCCAGTAGTACCCTGGACAAAACCTACGAGCAGTACTTC

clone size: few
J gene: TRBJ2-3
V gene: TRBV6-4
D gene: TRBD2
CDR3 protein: CASSRSGRGADTQYF
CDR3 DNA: TGTGCCAGCAGTCGAAGCGGGAGGGGCGCAGATACGCAGTATTTT

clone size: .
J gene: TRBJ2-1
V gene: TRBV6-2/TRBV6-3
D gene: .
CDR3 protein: CASSYLPGSGSSYNEQFF
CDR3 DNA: TGTGCCAGCAGTTACTTGCCGGGATCGGGGAGCTCCTACAATGAGCAGTTCTTC

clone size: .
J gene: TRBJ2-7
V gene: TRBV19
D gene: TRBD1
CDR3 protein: CASREGRGQGIQQYF
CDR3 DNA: TGTGCCAGTAGGGAGGGTCGGGGACAGGGGATCCAGCAGTACTTC

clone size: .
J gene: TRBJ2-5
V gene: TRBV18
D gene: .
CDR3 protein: CASSRYRADQETQYF
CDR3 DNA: TGTGCCAGCTCACGGTACAGGGCGGACCAAGAGACCCAGTACTTC

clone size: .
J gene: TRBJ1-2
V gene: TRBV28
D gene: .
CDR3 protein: CASSPYPWRQQYGYTF
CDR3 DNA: TGTGCCAGCAGTCCCTACCCCTGGCGACAGCAATATGGCTACACCTTC

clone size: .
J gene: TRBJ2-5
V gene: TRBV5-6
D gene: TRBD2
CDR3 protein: CASSLGTRETQYF
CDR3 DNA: TGTGCCAGCAGCTTGGGGACTAGAGAGACCCAGTACTTC

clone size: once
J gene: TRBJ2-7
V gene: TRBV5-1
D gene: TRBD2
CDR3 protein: CASSLGTSGRSPIYEQYF
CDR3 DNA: TGCGCCAGCAGCTTGGGGACTAGCGGGAGGTCCCCGATCTACGAGCAGTACTTC

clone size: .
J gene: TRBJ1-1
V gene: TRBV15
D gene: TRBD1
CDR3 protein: CATSRVGGQGEWGLTEAFF
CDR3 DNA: TGTGCCACCAGCAGAGTCGGCGGACAGGGGGAGTGGGGTTTGACTGAAGCTTTCTTT

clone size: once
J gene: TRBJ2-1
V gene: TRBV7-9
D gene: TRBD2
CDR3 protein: CASSSGTSGSPLYNEQFF
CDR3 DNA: TGTGCCAGCAGCTCTGGGACTAGCGGGAGCCCATTGTACAATGAGCAGTTCTTC

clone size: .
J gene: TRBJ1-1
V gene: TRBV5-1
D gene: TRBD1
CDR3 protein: CASSSGQGGTEAFF
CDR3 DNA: TGCGCCAGCAGCTCCGGACAGGGGGGCACTGAAGCTTTCTTT

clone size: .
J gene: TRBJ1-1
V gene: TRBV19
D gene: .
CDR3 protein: CASSLGHHRSTEAFF
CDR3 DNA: TGTGCCAGTAGTCTCGGACATCACCGGAGCACTGAAGCTTTCTTT

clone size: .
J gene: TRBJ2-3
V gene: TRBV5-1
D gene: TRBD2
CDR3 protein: CASSSGLAGFTDTQYF
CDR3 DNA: TGCGCCAGCAGCTCTGGACTAGCGGGATTCACAGATACGCAGTATTTT

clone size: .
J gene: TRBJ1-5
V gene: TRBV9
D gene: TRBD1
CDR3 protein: CASSGQGSNQPQHF
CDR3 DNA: TGTGCCAGCAGCGGACAGGGCTCCAATCAGCCCCAGCATTTT

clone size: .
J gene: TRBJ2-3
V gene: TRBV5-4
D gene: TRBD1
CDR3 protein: CASSITGQGRRDTQYF
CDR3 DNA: TGTGCCAGCAGCATAACGGGACAGGGGCGACGTGATACGCAGTATTTT

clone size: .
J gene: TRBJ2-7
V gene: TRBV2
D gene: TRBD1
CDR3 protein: CASSSGTGGSYEQYF
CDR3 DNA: TGTGCCAGCAGTTCCGGGACAGGTGGATCCTACGAGCAGTACTTC

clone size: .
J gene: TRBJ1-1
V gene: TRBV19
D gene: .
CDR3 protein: CASSTQVIDEAFF
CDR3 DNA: TGTGCCAGTAGCACGCAGGTTATTGATGAAGCTTTCTTT

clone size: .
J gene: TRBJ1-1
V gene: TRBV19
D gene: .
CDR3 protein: CASSIAYSQRTEAFF
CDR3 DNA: TGTGCCAGTAGTATAGCCTACAGCCAGCGGACTGAAGCTTTCTTT

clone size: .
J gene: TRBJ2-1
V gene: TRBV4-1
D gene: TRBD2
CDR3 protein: CASSQPKRPLAGGDNEQFF
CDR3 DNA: TGCGCCAGCAGCCAACCTAAGAGACCACTAGCGGGAGGCGACAATGAGCAGTTCTTC

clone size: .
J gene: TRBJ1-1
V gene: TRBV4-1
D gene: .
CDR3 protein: CASSRPSLDTDNTEAFF
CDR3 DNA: TGCGCCAGCAGCCGGCCTTCCTTGGACACCGACAACACTGAAGCTTTCTTT

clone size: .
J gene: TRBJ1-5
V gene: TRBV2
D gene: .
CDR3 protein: CASSRAGNNQPQHF
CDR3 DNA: TGTGCCAGCAGTAGGGCAGGGAACAATCAGCCCCAGCATTTT

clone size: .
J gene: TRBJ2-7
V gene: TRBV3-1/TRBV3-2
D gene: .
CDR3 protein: CASSPRLAASYEQYF
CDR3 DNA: TGTGCCAGCAGCCCCCGTTTAGCGGCATCCTACGAGCAGTACTTC

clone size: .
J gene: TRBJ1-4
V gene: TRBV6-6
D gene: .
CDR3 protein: CASRATATNEKLFF
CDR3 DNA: TGTGCCAGCAGGGCGACAGCAACTAATGAAAAACTGTTTTTT

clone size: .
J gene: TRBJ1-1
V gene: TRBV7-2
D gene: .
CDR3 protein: CASSLKRTEAFF
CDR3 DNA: TGTGCCAGCAGCCTCAAGAGAACTGAAGCTTTCTTT

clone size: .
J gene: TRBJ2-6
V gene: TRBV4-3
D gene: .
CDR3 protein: CASSQAAGASGANVLTF
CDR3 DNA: TGCGCCAGCAGCCAAGCGGCAGGGGCGTCTGGGGCCAACGTCCTGACTTTC

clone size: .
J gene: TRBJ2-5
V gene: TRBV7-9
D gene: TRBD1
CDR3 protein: CATTRRGLETQYF
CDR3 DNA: TGTGCCACCACCCGCAGGGGGCTGGAGACCCAGTACTTC

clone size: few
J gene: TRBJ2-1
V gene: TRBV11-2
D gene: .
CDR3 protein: CASSFFGRGSYNEQFF
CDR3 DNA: TGTGCCAGCAGCTTTTTTGGGCGGGGCTCCTACAATGAGCAGTTCTTC

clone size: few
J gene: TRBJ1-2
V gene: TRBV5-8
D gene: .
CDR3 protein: CASSLFEGVYGYTF
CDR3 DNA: TGTGCCAGCAGCTTGTTCGAGGGAGTCTATGGCTACACCTTC

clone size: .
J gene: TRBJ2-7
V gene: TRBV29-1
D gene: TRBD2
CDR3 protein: CSAQPSLAGAGEQYF
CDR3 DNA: TGCAGCGCCCAACCGTCCCTAGCGGGAGCTGGCGAGCAGTACTTC

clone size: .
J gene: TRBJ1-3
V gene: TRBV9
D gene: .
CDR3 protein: CASSVVGGIVGNTIYF
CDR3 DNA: TGTGCCAGCAGCGTAGTGGGAGGGATCGTCGGAAACACCATATATTTT

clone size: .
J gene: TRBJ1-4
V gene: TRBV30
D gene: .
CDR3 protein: CAWSAGLLEKLFF
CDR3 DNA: TGTGCCTGGAGTGCGGGACTACTTGAAAAACTGTTTTTT

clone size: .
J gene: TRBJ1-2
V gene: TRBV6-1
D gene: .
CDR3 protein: CASSEPGVNGYTF
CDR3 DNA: TGTGCCAGCAGTGAACCCGGGGTTAACGGCTACACCTTC

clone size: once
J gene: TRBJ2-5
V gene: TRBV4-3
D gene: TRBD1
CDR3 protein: CASSLSPGQGSETQYF
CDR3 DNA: TGCGCCAGCAGCCTGTCGCCGGGACAGGGTTCGGAGACCCAGTACTTC

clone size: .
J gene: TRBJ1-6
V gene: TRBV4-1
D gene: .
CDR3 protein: CASSQKGGSSYNSPLHF
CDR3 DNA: TGCGCCAGCAGCCAAAAGGGGGGGAGCTCCTATAATTCACCCCTCCACTTT

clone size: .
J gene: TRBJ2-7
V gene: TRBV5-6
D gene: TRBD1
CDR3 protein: CASSFWDRGYEQYF
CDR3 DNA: TGTGCCAGCAGCTTTTGGGACAGGGGTTACGAGCAGTACTTC

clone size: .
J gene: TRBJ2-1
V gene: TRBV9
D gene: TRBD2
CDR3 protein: CASTATSGRAGDEQFF
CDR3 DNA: TGTGCCAGCACCGCCACTAGCGGGAGGGCCGGCGATGAGCAGTTCTTC

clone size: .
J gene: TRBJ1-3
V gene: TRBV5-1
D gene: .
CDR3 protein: CASSLGGLTGGNTIYF
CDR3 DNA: TGCGCCAGCAGCTTGGGGGGACTTACAGGCGGAAACACCATATATTTT

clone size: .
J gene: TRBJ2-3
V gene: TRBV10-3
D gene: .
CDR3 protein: CAISEISGGARASTDTQYF
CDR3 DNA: TGTGCCATCAGTGAGATTAGCGGAGGGGCCAGGGCTAGCACAGATACGCAGTATTTT